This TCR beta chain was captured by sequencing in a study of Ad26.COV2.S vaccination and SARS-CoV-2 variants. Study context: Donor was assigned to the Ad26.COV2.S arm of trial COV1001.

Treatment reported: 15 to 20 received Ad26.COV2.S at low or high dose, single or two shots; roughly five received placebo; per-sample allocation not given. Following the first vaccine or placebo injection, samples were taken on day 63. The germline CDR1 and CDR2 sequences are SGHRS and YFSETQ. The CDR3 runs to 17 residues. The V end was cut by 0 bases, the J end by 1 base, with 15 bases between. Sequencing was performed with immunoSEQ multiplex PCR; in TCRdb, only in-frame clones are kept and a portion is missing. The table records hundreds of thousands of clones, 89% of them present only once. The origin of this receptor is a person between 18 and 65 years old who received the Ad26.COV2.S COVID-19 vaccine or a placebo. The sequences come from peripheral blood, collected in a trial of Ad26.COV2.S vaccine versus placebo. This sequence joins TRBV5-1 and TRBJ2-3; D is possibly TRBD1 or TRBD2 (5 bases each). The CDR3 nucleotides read TGCGCCAGCAGCTTGGGATGGGGGTTTGCTGGCACAGATACGCAGTATTTT. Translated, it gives CASSLGWGFAGTDTQYF.